The sequence of this TCR beta chain was determined in a study of blood T cell repertoires in COVID-19. TCRdb keeps only in-frame clones here, not all; method: immunoSEQ multiplex PCR. In the table there are about 370,000 clones, 85% to 90% of which are singletons. Germline V gives CDR1 SNHLY, CDR2 FYNNEI. CDR3 length: 14 amino acids. V was pared by 6 bases and J by 5 bases, with 4 bases of the junction left unmatched. The genes are TRBV2 and TRBJ1-4; 9 bases are shared with TRBD1. This clonotype was obtained from a man aged 18 to 30 who had recovered from COVID-19. The sequencing input was PBMCs or T cells enriched from blood (not recorded which). CDR3 residues: CASRKGTGNEKLFF. The CDR3 bases are TGTGCCAGCAGGAAGGGGACAGGGAATGAAAAACTGTTTTTT.